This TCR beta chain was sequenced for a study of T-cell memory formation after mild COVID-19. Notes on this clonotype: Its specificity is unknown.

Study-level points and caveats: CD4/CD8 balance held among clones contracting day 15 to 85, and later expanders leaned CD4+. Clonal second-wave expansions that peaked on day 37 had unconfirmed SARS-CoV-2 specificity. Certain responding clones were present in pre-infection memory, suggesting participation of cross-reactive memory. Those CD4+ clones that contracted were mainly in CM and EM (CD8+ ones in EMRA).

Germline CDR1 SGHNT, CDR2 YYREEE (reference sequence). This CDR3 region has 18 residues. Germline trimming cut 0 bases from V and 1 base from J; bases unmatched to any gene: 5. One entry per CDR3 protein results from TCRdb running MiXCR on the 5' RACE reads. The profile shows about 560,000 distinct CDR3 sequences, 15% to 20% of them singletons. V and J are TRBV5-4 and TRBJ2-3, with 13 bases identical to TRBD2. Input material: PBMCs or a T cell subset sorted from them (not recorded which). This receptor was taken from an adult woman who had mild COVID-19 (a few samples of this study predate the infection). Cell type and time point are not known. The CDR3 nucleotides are TGTGCCAGCAGCTTGGGACTAGCGGGAGGCGGTGGCACAGATACGCAGTATTTT. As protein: CASSLGLAGGGGTDTQYF.